This record concerns one TCR beta chain sequence. This CDR3 has 17 amino acids. The V segment lost 0 bases and the J segment 0 bases; nucleotides outside the gene matches: 7. Germline loops: CDR1 MGHRA, CDR2 YSYEKL. Original processing notes: Using reference gene primer amplification, nucleated cell counts were estimated. Here immunoSEQ multiplex PCR was the method, and the copy in TCRdb shows in-frame clones only, minus some. D and trimming come from the DNA, and the V and J calls and clone size come from that table. This table has hundreds of thousands of clones, around 92% appearing once. The source of the sample is a study of blood T cell repertoires in COVID-19. The overall study: T cells, B-cell-depleted T cells, or PBMCs supplied cDNA or gDNA.

This clonotype was obtained from a woman under 40 with COVID-19, enrolled during active disease. The genes are TRBV4-1 and TRBJ1-2, with TRBD1 matching 7 bases. Sequencing was carried out using peripheral blood. For the CDR3, the DNA is TGCGCCAGCAGCCAAGATGGGCAGGGGGTAGCTAACTATGGCTACACCTTC. Its protein product is CASSQDGQGVANYGYTF.